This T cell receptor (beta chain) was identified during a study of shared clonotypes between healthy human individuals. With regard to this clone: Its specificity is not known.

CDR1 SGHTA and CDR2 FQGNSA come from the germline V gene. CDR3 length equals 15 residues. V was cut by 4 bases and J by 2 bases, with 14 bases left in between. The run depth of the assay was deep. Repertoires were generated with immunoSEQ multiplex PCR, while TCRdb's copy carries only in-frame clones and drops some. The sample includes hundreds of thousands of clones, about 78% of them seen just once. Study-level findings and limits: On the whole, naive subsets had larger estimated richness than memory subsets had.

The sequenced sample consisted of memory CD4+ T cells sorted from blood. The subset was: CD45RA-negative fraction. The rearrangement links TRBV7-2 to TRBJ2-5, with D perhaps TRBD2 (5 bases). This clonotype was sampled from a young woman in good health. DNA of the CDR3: TGTGCCAGCAGCTCGACGGTACTAGTTCAAGAGACCCAGTACTTC. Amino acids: CASSSTVLVQETQYF.